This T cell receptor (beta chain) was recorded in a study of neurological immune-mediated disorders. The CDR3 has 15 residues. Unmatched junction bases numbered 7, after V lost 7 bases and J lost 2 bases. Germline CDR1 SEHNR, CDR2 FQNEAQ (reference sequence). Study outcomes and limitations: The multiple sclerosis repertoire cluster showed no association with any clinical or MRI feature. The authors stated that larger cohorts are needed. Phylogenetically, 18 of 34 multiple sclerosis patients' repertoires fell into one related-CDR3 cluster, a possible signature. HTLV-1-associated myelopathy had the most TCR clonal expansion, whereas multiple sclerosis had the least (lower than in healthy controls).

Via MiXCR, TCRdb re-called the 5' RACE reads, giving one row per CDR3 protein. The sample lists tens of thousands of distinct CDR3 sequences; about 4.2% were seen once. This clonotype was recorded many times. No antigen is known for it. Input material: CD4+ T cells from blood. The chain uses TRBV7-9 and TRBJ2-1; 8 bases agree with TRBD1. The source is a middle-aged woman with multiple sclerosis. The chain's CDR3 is CASTPPDRAYNEQFF. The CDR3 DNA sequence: TGTGCCAGCACCCCCCCGGACAGGGCCTACAATGAGCAGTTCTTC.